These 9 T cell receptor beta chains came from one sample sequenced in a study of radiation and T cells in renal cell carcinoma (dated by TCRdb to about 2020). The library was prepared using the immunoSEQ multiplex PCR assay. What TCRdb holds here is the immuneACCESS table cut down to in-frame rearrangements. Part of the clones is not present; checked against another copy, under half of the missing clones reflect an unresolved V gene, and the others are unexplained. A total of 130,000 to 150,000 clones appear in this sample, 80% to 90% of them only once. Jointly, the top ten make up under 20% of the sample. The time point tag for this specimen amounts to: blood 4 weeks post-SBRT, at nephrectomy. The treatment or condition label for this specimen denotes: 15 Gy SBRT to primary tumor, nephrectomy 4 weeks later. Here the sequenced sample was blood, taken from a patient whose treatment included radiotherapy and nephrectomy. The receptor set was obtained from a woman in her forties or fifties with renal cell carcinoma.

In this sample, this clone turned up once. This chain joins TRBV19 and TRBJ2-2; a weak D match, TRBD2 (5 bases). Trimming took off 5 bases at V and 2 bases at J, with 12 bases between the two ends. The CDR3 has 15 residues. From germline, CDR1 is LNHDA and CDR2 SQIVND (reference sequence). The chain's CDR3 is CASSLGLSNTGELFF. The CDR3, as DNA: TGTGCCAGTAGTCTCGGACTTAGTAACACCGGGGAGCTGTTTTTT.

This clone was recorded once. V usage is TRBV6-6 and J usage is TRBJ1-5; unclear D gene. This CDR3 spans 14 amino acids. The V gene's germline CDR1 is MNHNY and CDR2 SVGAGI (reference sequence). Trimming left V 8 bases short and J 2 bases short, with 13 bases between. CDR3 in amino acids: CASRKPTGNQPQHF. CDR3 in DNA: TGTGCCAGCCGAAAACCGACGGGCAATCAGCCCCAGCATTTT.

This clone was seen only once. CDR3 residues: CAISGGTAFSNYGYTF. CDR3 bases: TGTGCCATCAGTGGCGGGACTGCCTTTTCTAACTATGGCTACACCTTC. The rearrangement links TRBV10-3 to TRBJ1-2, with D tentatively TRBD1 (5 bases). Trimming shortened V by 4 bases and J by 0 bases, and 15 bases separated the two germline ends. CDR1 ENHRY and CDR2 SYGVKD come from the germline V gene. This CDR3 contains 16 residues.

The CDR3 region has the DNA TGTGCCATCAGTGAGTGGGCAGGGGGGAACACTGAAGCTTTCTTT. Residues: CAISEWAGGNTEAFF. The chain joins TRBV10-3 to TRBJ1-1; 7 nucleotides agree with TRBD1. CDR1 ENHRY and CDR2 SYGVKD come from the germline V gene. V shed 1 base, J shed 1 base, and the junction held 3 bases outside the gene matches. This CDR3 has 15 residues.

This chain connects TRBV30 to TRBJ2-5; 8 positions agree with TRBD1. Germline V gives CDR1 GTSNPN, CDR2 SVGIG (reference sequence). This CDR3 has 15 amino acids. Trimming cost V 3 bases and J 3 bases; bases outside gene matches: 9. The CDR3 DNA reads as TGTGCCTGGAGCCTAAAGGACAGGGCGAAAGAGACCCAGTACTTC. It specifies CAWSLKDRAKETQYF. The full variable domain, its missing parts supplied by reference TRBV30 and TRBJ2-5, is SQTIHQWPATLVQPVGSPLSLECTVEGTSNPNLYWYRQAAGRGLQLLFYSVGIGQISSEVPQNLSASRPQDRQFILSSKKLLLSDSGFYLCAWSLKDRAKETQYFGPGTRLLVL.

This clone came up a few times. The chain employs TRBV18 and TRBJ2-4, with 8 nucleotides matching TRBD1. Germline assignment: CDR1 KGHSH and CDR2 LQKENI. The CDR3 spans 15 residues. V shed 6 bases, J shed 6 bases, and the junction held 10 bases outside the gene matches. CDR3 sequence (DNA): TGTGCCAGCTCTAAAGACGGACAGGGCGGAAACATTCAGTACTTC. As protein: CASSKDGQGGNIQYF.

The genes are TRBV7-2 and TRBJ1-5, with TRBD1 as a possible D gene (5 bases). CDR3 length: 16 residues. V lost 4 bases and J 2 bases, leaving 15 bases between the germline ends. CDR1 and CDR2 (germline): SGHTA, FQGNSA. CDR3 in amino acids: CASSSLRGGGNQPQHF. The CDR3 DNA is TGTGCCAGCAGCTCTCTCCGGGGAGGGGGCAATCAGCCCCAGCATTTT.

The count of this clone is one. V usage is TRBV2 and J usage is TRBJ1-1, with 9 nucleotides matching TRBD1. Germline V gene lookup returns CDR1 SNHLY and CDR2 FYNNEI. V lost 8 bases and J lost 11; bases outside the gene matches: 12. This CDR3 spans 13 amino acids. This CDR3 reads CASGRTGAASAFF. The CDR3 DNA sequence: TGTGCCAGCGGGAGGACAGGGGCAGCCTCGGCTTTCTTT.

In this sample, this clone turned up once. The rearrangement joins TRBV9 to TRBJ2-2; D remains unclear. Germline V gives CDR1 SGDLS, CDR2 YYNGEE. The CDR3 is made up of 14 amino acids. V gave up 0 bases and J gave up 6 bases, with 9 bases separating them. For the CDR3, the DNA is TGTGCCAGCAGCGTAGACGGTCGAGCCGGGGAGCTGTTTTTT. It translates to CASSVDGRAGELFF.